This entry lists 25 T cell receptor beta chains sequenced from one sample in a study of early T cells in non-severe SARS-CoV-2 infection. MiXCR was run by TCRdb on the 5' RACE reads, yielding one entry per CDR3 protein. The repertoire consists of about 55,000 distinct CDR3 sequences, with around 6.6% occurring once and the leading ten covering 4.5% to 6%. The material sequenced was whole blood, taken at baseline. These receptors all stem from an adult who was a healthcare worker with PCR-confirmed SARS-CoV-2 infection or an uninfected control (not recorded which).

This chain joins TRBV15 and TRBJ2-5, with D unclear. This CDR3 region has 12 residues. The V end lost 1 base, the J end lost 3 bases, and 3 bases lay between the germline ends. Germline V lookup: CDR1 LNHNV, CDR2 YYDKDF (reference sequence). CDR3 sequence reads: CATSRVEETQYF. The DNA for the CDR3 is TGTGCCACCAGCAGAGTAGAAGAGACCCAGTACTTC.

This clonotype was counted ten times or more. The rearrangement links TRBV29-1 to TRBJ1-5; 9 bases align to TRBD1. Trimming cost V 7 bases and J 0 bases; bases outside gene matches: 4. The CDR3 runs to 14 residues. Per the germline V gene, CDR1 is SQVTM and CDR2 is ANQGSEA. DNA of the CDR3: TGCAGCGCAGGGACAGGGAATAGCAATCAGCCCCAGCATTTT. It is translated as CSAGTGNSNQPQHF.

This clonotype was recorded a few times. This chain connects TRBV27 to TRBJ2-7; D is possibly TRBD1 (5 bases). V gave up 3 bases and J gave up 4 bases, with 10 bases separating them. The germline gives CDR1 MNHEY, CDR2 SMNVEV (reference sequence). The CDR3 contains 13 residues. CDR3 sequence: CASSFGRVYEQYF. The DNA of the CDR3 is TGTGCCAGCAGTTTTGGCAGGGTTTACGAGCAGTACTTC.

In this sample, this clonotype turned up a few times. J is TRBJ2-5 and V is TRBV19; tentatively, D is TRBD2 (6 bases). Germline CDR1 LNHDA, CDR2 SQIVND (reference sequence). CDR3 length equals 16 residues. V was shortened by 4 bases and J by 3 bases, with 18 bases between the two germline ends. CDR3 sequence reads: CASSTRFPGREETQYF. The CDR3 DNA sequence: TGTGCCAGTAGTACCCGGTTCCCCGGGAGAGAAGAGACCCAGTACTTC.

At least ten counts were recorded for this clonotype. The chain is built from TRBV19 and TRBJ1-2; 7 bases are shared with TRBD1. CDR1 is LNHDA and CDR2 is SQIVND in the germline V gene (reference sequence). V shed 11 bases and J 11 bases; nucleotides not matched to a gene: 14. There are 12 residues in the CDR3. CDR3 protein: CASRQGLWGYTF. As DNA, the CDR3 is TGTGCCTCCAGACAGGGACTATGGGGGTACACCTTC.

This clonotype occurred many times. The chain links TRBV20-1 to TRBJ1-3; D ambiguous. V shed 5 bases and J shed 3 bases, with 8 bases lying between them. The germline V gene has CDR1 DFQATT and CDR2 SNEGSKA (reference sequence). This CDR3 region has 12 residues. CDR3 DNA sequence: TGCAGTGCTGTTGAAATTGGAAACACCATATATTTT. Its translation is CSAVEIGNTIYF.

The genes are TRBV7-2 and TRBJ1-4; no firm D call. CDR3 size: 15 residues. Trimming stripped 5 bases from V and 8 bases from J, with 18 bases between. CDR1 and CDR2 (germline): SGHTA, FQGNSA. CDR3 loop: CASSPGGVRWEKLFF. CDR3 in DNA: TGTGCCAGCAGCCCCGGCGGGGTACGATGGGAAAAACTGTTTTTT.

CDR3 sequence (DNA): TGTGCCAGCAGACGACAGGACCAAGATACGCAGTATTTT. It translates to CASRRQDQDTQYF. The chain links TRBV6-2 or TRBV6-3 to TRBJ2-3; tentative D call: TRBD1 (6 bases). V lost 6 bases and J lost 5, with 12 bases in between. This CDR3 has 13 residues. The germline gives CDR1 MNHEY, CDR2 SVGEGT.

This clonotype was detected a few times. The chain employs TRBV20-1 and TRBJ2-1, with TRBD1 matching 10 bases. The CDR3 totals 14 residues. Unmatched junction bases numbered 5, after V lost 3 bases and J lost 6 bases. Germline V gives CDR1 DFQATT, CDR2 SNEGSKA (reference sequence). CDR3 sequence (DNA): TGCAGTGCTAGTGGGGACAGGGGAGTCAATGAGCAGTTCTTC. The encoded protein is CSASGDRGVNEQFF.

V and J are TRBV7-9 and TRBJ2-1, with TRBD2 matching over 10 bases. Germline CDR1 SEHNR, CDR2 FQNEAQ (reference sequence). Unmatched junction bases numbered 3, after V lost 2 bases and J lost 2 bases. The CDR3 is 16 residues long. In nucleotides, the CDR3 is TGTGCCAGCAGCTTATATCTAGCGGGGGCCTACAATGAGCAGTTCTTC. It is translated as CASSLYLAGAYNEQFF. Full variable domain (missing parts from reference TRBV7-9 and TRBJ2-1): DTGVSQNPRHKITKRGQNVTFRCDPISEHNRLYWYRQTLGQGPEFLTYFQNEAQLEKSRLLSDRFSAERPKGSFSTLEIQRTEQGDSAMYLCASSLYLAGAYNEQFFGPGTRLTVL.

This clonotype was detected ten times or more. V gene TRBV7-2 combines with J gene TRBJ2-7, with unresolved D. From germline, CDR1 is SGHTA and CDR2 FQGNSA. The CDR3 is 16 amino acids. Trimming removed 4 bases from V and 7 bases from J, with 23 bases in between. The CDR3 here is CASSSRLGARLYEQYF. The CDR3 nucleotides are TGTGCCAGCAGCTCTAGATTGGGCGCCCGCCTTTATGAGCAGTACTTC.

This clonotype was seen at least ten times. The chain employs TRBV6-5 and TRBJ1-2, with no clear D. This CDR3 region has 14 residues. Trimming took 5 bases from V and 0 from J, leaving 10 bases between them. Germline CDR1 and CDR2: MNHEY and SVGAGI. In DNA form, the CDR3 reads TGTGCCAGCAGTCCGACACACCCTAACTATGGCTACACCTTC. Its translation: CASSPTHPNYGYTF.

This chain joins TRBV14 and TRBJ2-7; D possibly corresponds to TRBD2 (7 bases). Germline CDR1 reads SGHDN; CDR2 reads FVKESK. The CDR3 contains 16 residues. Trimming left V 1 base short and J 2 bases short, with 15 bases between. The CDR3 sequence is CASSQVEGEGAYEQYF. As DNA, the CDR3 is TGTGCCAGCAGCCAAGTCGAGGGGGAGGGTGCCTACGAGCAGTACTTC. The full variable domain, completed using reference TRBV14 and TRBJ2-7, is EAGVTQFPSHSVIEKGQTVTLRCDPISGHDNLYWYRRVMGKEIKFLLHFVKESKQDESGMPNNRFLAERTGGTYSTLKVQPAELEDSGVYFCASSQVEGEGAYEQYFGPGTRLTVT.

The rearrangement links TRBV20-1 to TRBJ1-1; TRBD1 aligns across 8 bases. CDR1 and CDR2 (germline): DFQATT, SNEGSKA (reference sequence). The CDR3 sequence is 12 residues long. Losses at the gene ends were 0 bases for V and 12 bases for J; bases not matched to a gene: 6. The CDR3 loop is CSARDGRQGTFF. The CDR3 nucleotides read TGCAGTGCTAGAGATGGGAGACAGGGGACTTTCTTT.

This clonotype came up many times. The chain joins TRBV12-3 or TRBV12-4 to TRBJ1-1, with D possibly matching TRBD1 (5 bases). V was pared by 5 bases and J by 1 base, with 17 bases between. The CDR3 runs to 16 residues. This chain's CDR3 is CASSVLQARPNTEAFF. Here the CDR3 DNA reads TGTGCCAGCAGTGTTCTACAGGCCCGCCCGAACACTGAAGCTTTCTTT.

This clonotype was observed many times. The CDR3, as DNA: TGTGCCAGCAGCTTTTTAGGTTTGGATGAAAAACTGTTTTTT. Its protein product is CASSFLGLDEKLFF. The chain carries TRBV5-6 and TRBJ1-4; D remains ambiguous. The CDR3 contains 14 residues. The germline V and J ends were trimmed by 2 bases and 6 bases, with 11 bases remaining between them. Germline V gene lookup returns CDR1 SGHDT and CDR2 YYEEEE.

This clonotype was seen many times. This sequence joins TRBV27 and TRBJ2-7; a possible D gene is TRBD2 (5 bases). The CDR3 has 15 amino acids. Trimming removed 5 bases at V and 2 bases at J, with 16 bases between. Per the germline V gene, CDR1 is MNHEY and CDR2 is SMNVEV (reference sequence). CDR3 sequence: CASSPGSGLPYEQYF. Here the CDR3 DNA reads TGTGCCAGCAGTCCCGGATCAGGACTCCCCTACGAGCAGTACTTC.

This clonotype was seen at least ten times. This chain uses TRBV5-5 with TRBJ2-5; 9 positions agree with TRBD1. Germline CDR1 and CDR2: SGHKS and YYEKEE (reference sequence). The CDR3 is made up of 14 amino acids. V was pared by 4 bases and J by 5 bases, with 6 bases of the junction left unmatched. The CDR3 region is CASSETGGDETQYF. For the CDR3, the DNA is TGTGCCAGCAGCGAGACAGGGGGGGACGAGACCCAGTACTTC.

This clonotype was counted at least ten times. The chain has TRBV12-3 or TRBV12-4 and TRBJ2-1; D gene unclear. The CDR3 is 14 amino acids. V was clipped by 5 bases and J by 2 bases, with 10 bases between them. CDR3 protein: CASSAGPPYNEQFF. Written as DNA, the CDR3 is TGTGCCAGCAGTGCCGGGCCCCCCTACAATGAGCAGTTCTTC.

This clonotype has a handful of counts. The rearrangement uses TRBV7-2 and TRBJ2-1, with TRBD1 identical over 9 bases. The CDR3 contains 16 residues. Germline assignment: CDR1 SGHTA and CDR2 FQGNSA. V lost 6 bases to trimming and J lost 4 bases; unmatched junction nucleotides: 10. DNA for the CDR3: TGTGCCAGCAGGCTGGCCCCGGGACAGGGTTACAATGAGCAGTTCTTC. It yields the protein CASRLAPGQGYNEQFF.

There are many counts of this clonotype. A junction boundary mismatches the germline segment, possibly from a read error. The chain joins TRBV9 to TRBJ1-1; unclear D gene. This CDR3 contains 14 residues. Germline CDR1 is SGDLS and CDR2 is YYNGEE. CDR3 loop: CASTQIVGNAEAFF. CDR3 sequence (DNA): TGTGCCAGCACACAAATAGTGGGGAACGCTGAAGCTTTCTTT. Complete variable domain (other parts from reference TRBV9 and TRBJ1-1): DSGVTQTPKHLITATGQRVTLRCSPRSGDLSVYWYQQSLDQGLQFLIQYYNGEERAKGNILERFSAQQFPDLHSELNLSSLELGDSALYFCASTQIVGNAEAFFGQGTRLTVV.

In regard to this clonotype: A clone one base away is much larger, so this may be a read error. The gene calls are TRBV4-2 and TRBJ2-7, with 7 bases aligning to TRBD1. The germline gives CDR1 LGHNA, CDR2 YNFKEQ. The CDR3 is 16 amino acids. The CDR3 nucleotides are TGTGTCAGCAGCCAACGAGGATTGGGACAGCTCTACGAGCAGTACTTC. Residues: CVSSQRGLGQLYEQYF.

This clonotype occurred a few times. The chain joins TRBV18 to TRBJ1-5; D uncertain. Germline V gene data show CDR1 as KGHSH and CDR2 as LQKENI. The CDR3 spans 16 residues. Trimming removed 1 base at V and 1 base at J, with 11 bases between. The CDR3 protein is CASSPQSGLSNQPQHF. CDR3 DNA sequence: TGTGCCAGCTCACCACAATCGGGGTTGAGCAATCAGCCCCAGCATTTT.

The chain links TRBV9 to TRBJ2-1; D not certain. Germline V gene data show CDR1 as SGDLS and CDR2 as YYNGEE. CDR3 length: 12 residues. Trimming shortened V by 2 bases and J by 6 bases, and 6 bases separated the two germline ends. The CDR3 DNA reads as TGTGCCAGCAGCGTTTACTTCAATGAGCAGTTCTTC. Amino acids: CASSVYFNEQFF. Full variable domain (remainder filled in from reference TRBV9 and TRBJ2-1): DSGVTQTPKHLITATGQRVTLRCSPRSGDLSVYWYQQSLDQGLQFLIQYYNGEERAKGNILERFSAQQFPDLHSELNLSSLELGDSALYFCASSVYFNEQFFGPGTRLTVL.

J is TRBJ2-5 and V is TRBV5-1; D remains ambiguous. Germline V gene data show CDR1 as SGHRS and CDR2 as YFSETQ. Trimming took off 0 bases at V and 0 bases at J, with 12 bases between the two ends. The CDR3 spans 16 residues. The CDR3: CASSLGSEPHQETQYF. The DNA for the CDR3 is TGCGCCAGCAGCTTGGGGTCAGAGCCTCACCAAGAGACCCAGTACTTC.